The rows below give T cell receptor beta chains drawn from one sample of a study of CD8+ T cells in alopecia areata. Clones were read by immunoSEQ multiplex PCR, and TCRdb kept only the in-frame ones, dropping some. Of around 100,000 clones in the sample, around 40% were seen once. The sequencing here drew on CD8+ T cells sorted from blood, taken at week 24, from a patient treated with tofacitinib. The receptor set was obtained from a human donor with alopecia areata. The CDR3 runs from the conserved cysteine through the conserved F or W. A D gene is named only where the DNA matches it firmly. Size tells how often a clone was seen (once, few, many) or the class of an expanded clone, and some rows leave it out.

clone size	J gene	V gene	D gene	CDR3 DNA	CDR3 protein
.	TRBJ2-5	TRBV9	TRBD2	TGTGCCAGCAGCGCGGGGGGTAGCGGGGATGAGACCCAGTACTTC	CASSAGGSGDETQYF
.	TRBJ1-3	TRBV29-1	.	TGCAGCGTTGTGCTTAACTCTGGAAACACCATATATTTT	CSVVLNSGNTIYF
.	TRBJ1-3	TRBV6-1	.	TGTGCCAGCGGTAACACCATATATTTT	CASGNTIYF
.	TRBJ2-5	TRBV7-3	TRBD2	TGTGCCAGCAGCTCCGCCCCGGGGGGGCTGGAGACCCAGTACTTC	CASSSAPGGLETQYF
few	TRBJ1-3	TRBV23-1	.	TGCGCCAGCAGTTCCAAACAGCGGGGGACTGGAAACACCATATATTTT	CASSSKQRGTGNTIYF
few	TRBJ2-7	TRBV30	.	TGTGCCTGGAGTTACGGTACAGGAGGGGTTTTCTTCGAGCAGTACTTC	CAWSYGTGGVFFEQYF
.	TRBJ2-7	TRBV27	TRBD2	TGTGCCAGCAGTTTACCCCCATTAGCGGGAAGCTCCTACGAGCAGTACTTC	CASSLPPLAGSSYEQYF
few	TRBJ2-3	TRBV29-1	.	TGCAGCGTTGAGCTCCGCACAGATACGCAGTATTTT	CSVELRTDTQYF
few	TRBJ1-3	TRBV7-9	.	TGTGCCAGCGGCAGAGGGCAGGAACTAAACACCATATATTTT	CASGRGQELNTIYF
.	TRBJ1-5	TRBV5-8	.	TGTGCCAGCAGCTTGGTGCAGCCCCAGCATTTT	CASSLVQPQHF
.	TRBJ2-7	TRBV29-1	.	TGCAGCGATGAGAAGGGTGGCAGGGAATACGAGCAGTACTTC	CSDEKGGREYEQYF
.	TRBJ2-7	TRBV7-9	.	TGTGCCAGCAGCGGATCAAGCTCCTACGAGCAGTACTTC	CASSGSSSYEQYF
.	TRBJ2-1	TRBV5-1	.	TGCGCCAGCAGCTCCCTCGGGGTCGTGGGGAATGAGCAGTTCTTC	CASSSLGVVGNEQFF
.	TRBJ1-4	TRBV4-2	.	TGTGCCAGCAGCTCTACAGACCCTGCAACTAATGAAAAACTGTTTTTT	CASSSTDPATNEKLFF
.	TRBJ2-1	TRBV7-9	.	TGTGCCAGCAACCTCGGGGGATCGCTCGATGAGCAGTTCTTC	CASNLGGSLDEQFF
.	TRBJ1-1	TRBV6-5	.	TGTGCCAGCAAAGGTCCGATTAACACTGAAGCTTTCTTT	CASKGPINTEAFF
.	TRBJ1-3	TRBV11-2	.	TGTGCCAGCAGCCCAGAGTCCCCGAGCTCTGGAAACACCATATATTTT	CASSPESPSSGNTIYF
.	TRBJ2-1	TRBV18	TRBD2	TGTGCCAGCTCACCACCGGCGGGAGAGTACAATGAGCAGTTCTTC	CASSPPAGEYNEQFF
.	TRBJ1-5	TRBV7-2	.	TGTGCCAGCAGCTCCAGAACTGAAAAGCCCCAGCATTTT	CASSSRTEKPQHF
.	TRBJ2-7	TRBV30	.	TGTGCCTGGAGTGTAAAGGGGGGCGAGCAGTACTTC	CAWSVKGGEQYF
.	TRBJ2-3	TRBV7-9	.	TGTGCCAGCAGTTCTCGACTAGGGGGCACAGATACGCAGTATTTT	CASSSRLGGTDTQYF
.	TRBJ2-7	TRBV7-9	.	TGTGCCAGCAGCCCTCTAGAGAAACCCTACGAGCAGTACTTC	CASSPLEKPYEQYF
many	TRBJ2-7	TRBV5-1	TRBD1	TGCGCCAGCAGCTTGATCGGGACAGCCTACGAGCAGTACTTC	CASSLIGTAYEQYF
.	TRBJ2-7	TRBV27	TRBD2	TGTGCCAGCAGTTTTGGCACTAGCGGTGGCTACGAGCAGTACTTC	CASSFGTSGGYEQYF
few	TRBJ2-3	TRBV29-1	.	TGCAGCGTTGGGGGAACAGATACGCAGTATTTT	CSVGGTDTQYF
.	TRBJ2-1	TRBV9	.	TGTGCCAGCAGCGCCGGTGGGGGACCGTCCTACAATGAGCAGTTCTTC	CASSAGGGPSYNEQFF
.	TRBJ2-7	TRBV6-5	TRBD1	TGTGCCAGCAGGGCCGGGACAGGAGAACCGCACTTC	CASRAGTGEPHF
.	TRBJ1-4	TRBV6-6	.	TGTGCCAGCAGCAACCGGGCTACGATGGAAAAACTGTTTTTT	CASSNRATMEKLFF
.	TRBJ2-7	TRBV4-1	.	TGCGCCAGCAGCCACTCCTCGATGGGAGCCTACGAGCAGTACTTC	CASSHSSMGAYEQYF
few	TRBJ2-1	TRBV27	TRBD2	TGTGCCAGCAACGGGGAGACTAGCGGGAGGGTCCACGCCTACAATGAGCAGTTCTTC	CASNGETSGRVHAYNEQFF
.	TRBJ2-3	TRBV29-1	TRBD2	TGCAGCGTTTCTAGCGGGGAAGATACGCAGTATTTT	CSVSSGEDTQYF
many	TRBJ2-1	TRBV7-9	.	TGCGCCAGCAGCCAAGAGGGTTCCAATGAGCAGTTCTTC	CASSQEGSNEQFF
.	TRBJ2-3	TRBV5-6	.	TGTGCCAGCAGCCGCATAGAAAGAGCCAGCACAGATACGCAGTATTTT	CASSRIERASTDTQYF
few	TRBJ2-1	TRBV7-9	.	TGTGCCAGCAGCTTTATCCAGGATCCTAGGGGTGAGCAGTTCTTC	CASSFIQDPRGEQFF
.	TRBJ2-1	TRBV7-9	.	TGTGCCAGCAGCTCTCTAGGTCGTGAGCAGTTCTTC	CASSSLGREQFF